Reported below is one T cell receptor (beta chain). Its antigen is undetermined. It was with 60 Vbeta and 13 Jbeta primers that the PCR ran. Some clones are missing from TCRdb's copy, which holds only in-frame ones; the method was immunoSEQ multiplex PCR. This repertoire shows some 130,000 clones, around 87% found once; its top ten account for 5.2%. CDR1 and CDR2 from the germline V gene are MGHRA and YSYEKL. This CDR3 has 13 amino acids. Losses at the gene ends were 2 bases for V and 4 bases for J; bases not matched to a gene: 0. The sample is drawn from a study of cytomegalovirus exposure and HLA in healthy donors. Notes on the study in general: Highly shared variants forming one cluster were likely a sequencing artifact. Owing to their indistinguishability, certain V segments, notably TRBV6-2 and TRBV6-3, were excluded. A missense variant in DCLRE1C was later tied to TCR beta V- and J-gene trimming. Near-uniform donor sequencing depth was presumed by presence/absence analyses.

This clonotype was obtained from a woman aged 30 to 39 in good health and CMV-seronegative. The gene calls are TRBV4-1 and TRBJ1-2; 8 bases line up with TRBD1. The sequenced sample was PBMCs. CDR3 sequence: CASSQTGGYGYTF. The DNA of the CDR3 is TGCGCCAGCAGCCAAACAGGGGGCTATGGCTACACCTTC.